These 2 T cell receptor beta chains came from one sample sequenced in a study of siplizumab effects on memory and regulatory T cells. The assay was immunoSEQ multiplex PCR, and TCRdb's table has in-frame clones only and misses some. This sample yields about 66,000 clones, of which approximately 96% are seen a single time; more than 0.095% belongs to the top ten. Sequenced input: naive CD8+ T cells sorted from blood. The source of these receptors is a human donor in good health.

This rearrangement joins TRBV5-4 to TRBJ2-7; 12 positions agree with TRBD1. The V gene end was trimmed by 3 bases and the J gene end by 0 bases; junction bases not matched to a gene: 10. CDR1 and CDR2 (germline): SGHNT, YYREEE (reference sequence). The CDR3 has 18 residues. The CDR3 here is CASSWTGTGGHHSYEQYF. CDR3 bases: TGTGCCAGCAGCTGGACCGGGACAGGGGGCCACCACTCCTACGAGCAGTACTTC.

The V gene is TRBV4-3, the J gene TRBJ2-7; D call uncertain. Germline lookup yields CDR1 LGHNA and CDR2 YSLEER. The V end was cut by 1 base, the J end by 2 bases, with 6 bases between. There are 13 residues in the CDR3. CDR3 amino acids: CASSQGKTYEQYF. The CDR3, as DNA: TGCGCCAGCAGCCAAGGTAAAACCTACGAGCAGTACTTC.